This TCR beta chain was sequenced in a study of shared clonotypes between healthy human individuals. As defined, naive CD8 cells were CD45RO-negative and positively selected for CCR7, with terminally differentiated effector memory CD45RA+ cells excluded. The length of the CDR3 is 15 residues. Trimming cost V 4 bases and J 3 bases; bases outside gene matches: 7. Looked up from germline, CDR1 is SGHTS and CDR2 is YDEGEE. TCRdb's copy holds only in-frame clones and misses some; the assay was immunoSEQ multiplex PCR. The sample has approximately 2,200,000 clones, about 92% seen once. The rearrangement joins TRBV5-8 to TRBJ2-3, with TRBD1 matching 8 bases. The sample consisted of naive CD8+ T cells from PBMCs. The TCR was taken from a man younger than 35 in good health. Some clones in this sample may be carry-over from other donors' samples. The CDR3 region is CASSMDRVGTDTQYF. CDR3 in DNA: TGTGCCAGCAGCATGGACAGGGTCGGGACAGATACGCAGTATTTT. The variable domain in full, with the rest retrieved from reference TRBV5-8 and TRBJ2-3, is EAGVTQSPTHLIKTRGQQATLRCSPISGHTSVYWYQQALGLGLQFLLWYDEGEERNRGNFPPRFSGRQFPNYSSELNVNALELEDSALYLCASSMDRVGTDTQYFGPGTRLTVL.